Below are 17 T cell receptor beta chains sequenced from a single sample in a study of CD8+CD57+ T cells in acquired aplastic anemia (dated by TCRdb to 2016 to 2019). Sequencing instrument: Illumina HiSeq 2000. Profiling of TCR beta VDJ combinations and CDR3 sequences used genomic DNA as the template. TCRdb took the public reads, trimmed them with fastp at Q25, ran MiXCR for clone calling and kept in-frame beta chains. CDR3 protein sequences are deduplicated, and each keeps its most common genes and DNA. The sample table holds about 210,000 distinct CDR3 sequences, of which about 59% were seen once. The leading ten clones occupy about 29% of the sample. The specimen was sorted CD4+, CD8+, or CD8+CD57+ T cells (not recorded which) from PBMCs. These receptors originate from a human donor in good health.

CDR3 sequence (DNA): TGTGCCACCAGCAGCCGGGAGACCCAGTACTTC. Its translation: CATSSRETQYF. The chain is built from TRBV24-1 and TRBJ2-5; D unresolved. Trimming stripped 7 bases from V and 5 bases from J, with 7 bases between. Germline values: CDR1 KGHDR, CDR2 SFDVKD. The CDR3 is 11 residues long.

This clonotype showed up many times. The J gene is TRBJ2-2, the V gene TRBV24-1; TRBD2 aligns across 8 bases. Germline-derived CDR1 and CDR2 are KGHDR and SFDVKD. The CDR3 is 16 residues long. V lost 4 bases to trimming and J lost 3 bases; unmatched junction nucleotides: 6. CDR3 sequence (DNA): TGTGCCACCAGTGACCCGGGAGGGCCATACACCGGGGAGCTGTTTTTT. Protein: CATSDPGGPYTGELFF.

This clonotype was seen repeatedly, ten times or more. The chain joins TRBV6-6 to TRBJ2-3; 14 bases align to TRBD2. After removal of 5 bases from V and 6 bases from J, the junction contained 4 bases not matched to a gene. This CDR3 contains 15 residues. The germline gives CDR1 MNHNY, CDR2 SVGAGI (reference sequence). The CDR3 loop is CASSKGLAGVDTQYF. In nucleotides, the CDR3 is TGTGCCAGCAGTAAGGGACTAGCGGGGGTCGATACGCAGTATTTT.

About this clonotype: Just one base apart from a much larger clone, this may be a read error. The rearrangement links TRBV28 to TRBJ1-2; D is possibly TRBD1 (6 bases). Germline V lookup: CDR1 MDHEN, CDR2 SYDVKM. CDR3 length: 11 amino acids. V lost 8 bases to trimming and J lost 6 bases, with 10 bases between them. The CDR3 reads CASLGDNGYTF. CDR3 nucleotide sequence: TGTGCCAGCCTGGGGGACAATGGCTACACCTTC.

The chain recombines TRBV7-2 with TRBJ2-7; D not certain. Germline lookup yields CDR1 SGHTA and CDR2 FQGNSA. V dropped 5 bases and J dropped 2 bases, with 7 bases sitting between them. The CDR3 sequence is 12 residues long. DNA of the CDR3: TGTGCCAGCAGCCATACAGCCTACGAGCAGTACTTC. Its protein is CASSHTAYEQYF. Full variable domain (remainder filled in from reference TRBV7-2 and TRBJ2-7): GAGVSQSPSNKVTEKGKDVELRCDPISGHTALYWYRQSLGQGLEFLIYFQGNSAPDKSGLPSDRFSAERTGGSVSTLTIQRTQQEDSAVYLCASSHTAYEQYFGPGTRLTVT.

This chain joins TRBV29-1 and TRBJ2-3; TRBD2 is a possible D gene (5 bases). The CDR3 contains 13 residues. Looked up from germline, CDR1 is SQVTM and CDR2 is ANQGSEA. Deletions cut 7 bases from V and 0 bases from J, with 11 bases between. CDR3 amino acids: CSAGYPSTDTQYF. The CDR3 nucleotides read TGCAGCGCGGGGTATCCTAGCACAGATACGCAGTATTTT.

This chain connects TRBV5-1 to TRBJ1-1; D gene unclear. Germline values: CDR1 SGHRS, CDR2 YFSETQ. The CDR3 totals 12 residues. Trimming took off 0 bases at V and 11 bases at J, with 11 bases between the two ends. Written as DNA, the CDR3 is TGCGCCAGCAGCTTGGGTACCTCAGACGCTTTCTTT. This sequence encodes CASSLGTSDAFF.

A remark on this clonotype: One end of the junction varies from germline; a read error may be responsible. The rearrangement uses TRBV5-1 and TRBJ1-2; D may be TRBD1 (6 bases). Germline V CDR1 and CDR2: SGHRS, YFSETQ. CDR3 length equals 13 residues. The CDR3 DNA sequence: TGTGCCAGCAGGCAGACAGGCTCCTATGGCTACACCTTC. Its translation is CASRQTGSYGYTF.

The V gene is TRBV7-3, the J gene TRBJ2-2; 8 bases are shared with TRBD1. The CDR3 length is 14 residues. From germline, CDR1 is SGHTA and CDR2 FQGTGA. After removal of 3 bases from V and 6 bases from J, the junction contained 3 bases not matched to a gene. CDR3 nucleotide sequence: TGTGCCAGCAGCTTGGACAGGGCATCCGGGGAGCTGTTTTTT. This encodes CASSLDRASGELFF. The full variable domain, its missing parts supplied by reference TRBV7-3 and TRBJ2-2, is GAGVSQTPSNKVTEKGKYVELRCDPISGHTALYWYRQSLGQGPEFLIYFQGTGAADDSGLPNDRFFAVRPEGSVSTLKIQRTERGDSAVYLCASSLDRASGELFFGEGSRLTVL.

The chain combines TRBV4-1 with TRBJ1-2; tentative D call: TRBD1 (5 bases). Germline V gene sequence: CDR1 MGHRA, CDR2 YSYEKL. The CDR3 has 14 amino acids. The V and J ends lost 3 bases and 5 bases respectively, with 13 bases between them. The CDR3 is CASSQKTVEYGYTF. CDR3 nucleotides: TGCGCCAGCAGCCAGAAGACAGTAGAATATGGCTACACCTTC.

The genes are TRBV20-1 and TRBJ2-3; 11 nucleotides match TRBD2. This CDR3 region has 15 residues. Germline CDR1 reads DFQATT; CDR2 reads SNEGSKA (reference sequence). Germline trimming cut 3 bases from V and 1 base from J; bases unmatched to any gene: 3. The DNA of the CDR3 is TGCAGTGCTAGTCCTAGCGGGAGGCGCACAGATACGCAGTATTTT. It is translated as CSASPSGRRTDTQYF.

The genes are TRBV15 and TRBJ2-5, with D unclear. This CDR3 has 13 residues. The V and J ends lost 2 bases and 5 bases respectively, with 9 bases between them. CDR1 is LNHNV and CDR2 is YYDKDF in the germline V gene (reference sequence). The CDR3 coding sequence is TGTGCCACCAGCAGACAACGCCTGGAGACCCAGTACTTC. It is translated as CATSRQRLETQYF. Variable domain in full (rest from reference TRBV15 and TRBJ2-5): DAMVIQNPRYQVTQFGKPVTLSCSQTLNHNVMYWYQQKSSQAPKLLFHYYDKDFNNEADTPDNFQSRRPNTSFCFLDIRSPGLGDTAMYLCATSRQRLETQYFGPGTRLLVL.

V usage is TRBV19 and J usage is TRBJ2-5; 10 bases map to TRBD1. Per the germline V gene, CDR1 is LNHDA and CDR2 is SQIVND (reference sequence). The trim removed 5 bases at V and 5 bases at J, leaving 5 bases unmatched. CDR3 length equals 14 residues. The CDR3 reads CASSGLGQGETQYF. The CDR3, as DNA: TGTGCCAGTAGTGGCTTGGGACAGGGGGAGACCCAGTACTTC.

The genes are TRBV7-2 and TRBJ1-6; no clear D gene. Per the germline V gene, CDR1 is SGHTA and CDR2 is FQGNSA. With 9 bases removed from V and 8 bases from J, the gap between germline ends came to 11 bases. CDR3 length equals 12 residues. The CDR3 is CASSDPYSPLHF. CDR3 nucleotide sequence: TGTGCCAGTAGTGACCCGTATTCACCCCTCCACTTT.

CDR3 sequence: CSVRPSYDYGYTF. The DNA of the CDR3 is TGCAGCGTTCGCCCCAGTTACGACTATGGCTACACCTTC. The chain has TRBV29-1 and TRBJ1-2, with D unresolved. CDR1 and CDR2 (germline): SQVTM, ANQGSEA. The CDR3 totals 13 residues. The V and J ends lost 5 bases and 3 bases respectively, with 13 bases between them.

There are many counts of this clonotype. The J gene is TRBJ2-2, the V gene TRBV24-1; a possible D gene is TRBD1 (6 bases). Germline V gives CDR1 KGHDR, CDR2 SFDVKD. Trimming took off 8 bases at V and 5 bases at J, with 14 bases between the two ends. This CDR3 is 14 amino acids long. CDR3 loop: CATTGTGTTGELFF. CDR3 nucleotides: TGTGCCACCACAGGAACCGGGACAACCGGGGAGCTGTTTTTT.

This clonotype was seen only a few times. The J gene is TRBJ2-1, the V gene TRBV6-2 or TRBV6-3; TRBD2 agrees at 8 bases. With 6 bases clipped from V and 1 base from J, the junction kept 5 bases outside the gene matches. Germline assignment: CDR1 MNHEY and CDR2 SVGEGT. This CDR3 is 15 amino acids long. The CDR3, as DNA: TGTGCCAGCAGCCATAGCGGGGAGTCCTACAATGAGCAGTTCTTC. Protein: CASSHSGESYNEQFF.